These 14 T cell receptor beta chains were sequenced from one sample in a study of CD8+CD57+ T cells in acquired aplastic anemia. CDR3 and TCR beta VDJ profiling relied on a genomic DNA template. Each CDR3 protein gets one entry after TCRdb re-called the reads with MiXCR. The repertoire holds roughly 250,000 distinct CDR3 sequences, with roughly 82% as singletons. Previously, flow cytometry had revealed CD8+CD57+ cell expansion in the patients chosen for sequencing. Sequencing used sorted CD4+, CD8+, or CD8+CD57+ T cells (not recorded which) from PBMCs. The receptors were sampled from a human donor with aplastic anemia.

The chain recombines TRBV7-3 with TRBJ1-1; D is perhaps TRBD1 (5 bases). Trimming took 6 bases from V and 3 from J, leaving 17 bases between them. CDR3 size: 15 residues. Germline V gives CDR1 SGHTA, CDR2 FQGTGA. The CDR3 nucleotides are TGTGCCAGCAGTGGGGCGGGGGGAGCGCACACTGAAGCTTTCTTT. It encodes CASSGAGGAHTEAFF.

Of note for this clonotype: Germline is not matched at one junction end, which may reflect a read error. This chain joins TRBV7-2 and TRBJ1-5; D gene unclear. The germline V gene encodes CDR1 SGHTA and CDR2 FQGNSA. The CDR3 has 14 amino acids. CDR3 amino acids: CASSPSTSSTPGRF. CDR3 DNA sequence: TGTGCCAGCAGCCCATCTACGAGCAGTACGCCCGGCCGGTTT.

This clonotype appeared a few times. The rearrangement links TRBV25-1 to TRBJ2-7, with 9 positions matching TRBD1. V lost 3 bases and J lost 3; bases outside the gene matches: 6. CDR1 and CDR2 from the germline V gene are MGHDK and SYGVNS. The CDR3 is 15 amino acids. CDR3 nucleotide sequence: TGTGCCAGCAGTGAGTTCTCGGACAGGGGCTACGAGCAGTACTTC. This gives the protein CASSEFSDRGYEQYF.

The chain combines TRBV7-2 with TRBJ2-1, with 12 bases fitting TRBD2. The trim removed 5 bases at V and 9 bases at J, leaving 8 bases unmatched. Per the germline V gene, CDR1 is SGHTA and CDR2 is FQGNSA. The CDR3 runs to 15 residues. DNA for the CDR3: TGTGCCAGCAGCCCCCTAGCGGGAGGGTATAGTGAGCAGTTCTTC. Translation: CASSPLAGGYSEQFF.

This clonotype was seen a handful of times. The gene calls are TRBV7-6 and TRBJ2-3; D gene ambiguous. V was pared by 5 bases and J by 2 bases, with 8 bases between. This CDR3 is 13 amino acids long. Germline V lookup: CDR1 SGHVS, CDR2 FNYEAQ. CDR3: CASSPPATDTQYF. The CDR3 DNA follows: TGTGCCAGCAGCCCCCCAGCCACAGATACGCAGTATTTT.

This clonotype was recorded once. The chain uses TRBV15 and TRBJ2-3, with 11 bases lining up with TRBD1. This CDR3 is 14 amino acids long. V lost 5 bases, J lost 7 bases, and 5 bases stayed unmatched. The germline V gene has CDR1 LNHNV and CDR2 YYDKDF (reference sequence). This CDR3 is CATSLDRGPYTQYF. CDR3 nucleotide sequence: TGTGCCACCAGCCTGGACAGGGGGCCCTATACGCAGTATTTT.

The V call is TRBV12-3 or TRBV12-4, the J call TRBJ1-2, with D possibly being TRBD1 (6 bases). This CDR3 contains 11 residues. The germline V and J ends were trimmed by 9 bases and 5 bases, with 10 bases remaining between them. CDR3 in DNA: TGTGCCAGTGCAAGGGGGTATGGCTACACCTTC. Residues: CASARGYGYTF.

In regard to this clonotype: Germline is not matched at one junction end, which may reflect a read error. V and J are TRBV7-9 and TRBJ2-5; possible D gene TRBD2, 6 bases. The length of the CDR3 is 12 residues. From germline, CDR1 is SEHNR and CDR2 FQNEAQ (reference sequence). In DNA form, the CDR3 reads TGTGCCAGCAGCGGAGGGGACTTTTACGAGCAGTTC. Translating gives CASSGGDFYEQF.

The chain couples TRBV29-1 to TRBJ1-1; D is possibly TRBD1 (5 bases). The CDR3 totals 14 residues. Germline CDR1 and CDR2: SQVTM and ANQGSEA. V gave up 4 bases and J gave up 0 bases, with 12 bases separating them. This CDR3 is CSVGGRYMNTEAFF. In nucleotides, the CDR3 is TGCAGCGTTGGGGGCCGGTATATGAACACTGAAGCTTTCTTT.

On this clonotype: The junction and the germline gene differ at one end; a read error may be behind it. CDR3 DNA sequence: TGCGCCAGCAGCTTGGCGAGGGACGGGCTCGTATATAGCTACACCTTT. Translating it yields CASSLARDGLVYSYTF. The chain joins TRBV5-1 to TRBJ1-2, with D maybe TRBD1 (5 bases). Germline V gene sequence: CDR1 SGHRS, CDR2 YFSETQ. The CDR3 consists of 16 residues.

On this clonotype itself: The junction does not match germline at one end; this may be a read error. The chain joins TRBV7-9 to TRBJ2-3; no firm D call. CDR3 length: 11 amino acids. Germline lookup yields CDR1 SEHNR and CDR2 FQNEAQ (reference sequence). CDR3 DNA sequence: TGTGCCAGCAGCTCTCAAGATAGGCAGTGTTTT. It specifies CASSSQDRQCF.

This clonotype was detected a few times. The DNA for the CDR3 is TGCGCCAGCAGTAGCCGGGCCTCCCTTCCCGGCGAGCAGTACTTC. The encoded protein is CASSSRASLPGEQYF. The rearrangement joins TRBV10-1 to TRBJ2-7; D gene unclear. The CDR3 loop spans 15 amino acids. V was pared by 5 bases and J by 6 bases, with 20 bases between. The germline V gene encodes CDR1 WNHNN and CDR2 SYGVQD (reference sequence).

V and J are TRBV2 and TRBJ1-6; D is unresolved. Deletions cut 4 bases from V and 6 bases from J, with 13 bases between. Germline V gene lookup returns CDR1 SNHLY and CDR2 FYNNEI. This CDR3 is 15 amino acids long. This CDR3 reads CASSGSAGANSPLHF. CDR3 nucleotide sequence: TGTGCCAGCAGTGGGTCGGCCGGAGCTAATTCACCCCTCCACTTT.

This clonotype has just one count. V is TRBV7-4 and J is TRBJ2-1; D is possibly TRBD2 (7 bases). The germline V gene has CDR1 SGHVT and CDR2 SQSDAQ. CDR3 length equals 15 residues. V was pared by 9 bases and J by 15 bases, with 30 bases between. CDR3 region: CASSIGGGPYEALFF. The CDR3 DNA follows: TGTGCCAGTAGTATAGGGGGAGGGCCCTATGAAGCTTTGTTCTTC.